This T cell receptor beta chain was identified in a study of CXCR3-negative and CXCR3-positive naive CD8 T cells. This clonotype counts as medium-sized by frequency. Its antigen remains unidentified. The CDR3 runs to 14 residues. Per the germline V gene, CDR1 is MNHEY and CDR2 is SVGEGT. Study-wide points: Whereas memory cells differed, naive CXCR3-negative and CXCR3-positive cells shared similar TRBV-TRBJ usage.

It was by 5' RACE with UMI labels that the TRB cDNA libraries were prepared. Reprocessing the 5' RACE reads, TCRdb reports a single entry for every CDR3 protein and omits DNA. There are under 30,000 distinct CDR3 sequences in the sample, with roughly a tenth held by the top ten. This TCR derives from a human donor in good health. Some clones in this sample may be carry-over from other donors' samples. The sample taken for sequencing was memory CD8+ T cells from blood. The rearrangement uses TRBV6-2 or TRBV6-3 and TRBJ2-3. The CDR3 protein is CASSYSTSTDTQYF.